Listed here are 7 T cell receptor beta chains from one sample, sequenced in a study of radiotherapy plus CTLA-4 blockade in lung cancer. Sequencing used immunoSEQ multiplex PCR; TCRdb keeps in-frame clones, though not all of them. This sample has under 100,000 clones, with roughly four fifths found just once. This material consisted of peripheral blood, taken from a patient treated with radiotherapy plus ipilimumab. These receptors all come from a human donor with non-small cell lung cancer that progressed on radiotherapy plus ipilimumab.

The chain joins TRBV5-1 to TRBJ2-1, with 9 bases that match TRBD2. V dropped 3 bases and J dropped 6; count of bases not matched to a gene: 4. The germline CDR1 and CDR2 sequences are SGHRS and YFSETQ. This CDR3 contains 14 residues. The chain's CDR3 is CASSSGTSLNEQFF. DNA for the CDR3: TGCGCCAGCAGCTCCGGGACTAGCCTCAATGAGCAGTTCTTC. Drawing the rest from reference TRBV5-1 and TRBJ2-1, the complete variable domain is KAGVTQTPRYLIKTRGQQVTLSCSPISGHRSVSWYQQTPGQGLQFLFEYFSETQRNKGNFPGRFSGRQFSNSRSEMNVSTLELGDSALYLCASSSGTSLNEQFFGPGTRLTVL.

This chain uses TRBV18 with TRBJ1-3; 8 bases agree with TRBD1. The V and J ends lost 5 bases and 0 bases, in that order; junction bases with no gene match: 6. Germline CDR1 is KGHSH and CDR2 is LQKENI. CDR3 length: 16 amino acids. The CDR3, as DNA: TGTGCCAGCTCAACCCAGGGGGCACTCTCTGGAAACACCATATATTTT. Translating it yields CASSTQGALSGNTIYF.

The chain couples TRBV19 to TRBJ1-2; TRBD1 is a possible D gene (5 bases). V was cut by 6 bases and J by 8 bases, with 25 bases left in between. The CDR3 runs to 16 residues. Germline lookup yields CDR1 LNHDA and CDR2 SQIVND (reference sequence). The CDR3 reads CASSTDRDFYHAGYTF. The DNA of the CDR3 is TGTGCCAGTAGCACCGACCGGGACTTTTACCATGCGGGCTACACCTTC.

In its sample, this clone was seen a few times. The rearrangement joins TRBV28 to TRBJ1-4; 7 bases align to TRBD1. The V gene end was trimmed by 7 bases and the J gene end by 8 bases; junction bases not matched to a gene: 10. Germline CDR1 and CDR2: MDHEN and SYDVKM. This CDR3 is 14 amino acids long. In DNA, the CDR3 is TGTGCCAGCACAGGGGGACACGGAAGGGAAAAACTGTTTTTT. Protein: CASTGGHGREKLFF. The full variable domain, in which reference TRBV28 and TRBJ1-4 provide the parts outside the CDR3, is DVKVTQSSRYLVKRTGEKVFLECVQDMDHENMFWYRQDPGLGLRLIYFSYDVKMKEKGDIPEGYSVSREKKERFSLILESASTNQTSMYLCASTGGHGREKLFFGSGTQLSVL.

The chain combines TRBV27 with TRBJ2-2; 10 positions match TRBD2. Germline CDR1 is MNHEY and CDR2 is SMNVEV (reference sequence). The CDR3 covers 14 residues. The ends lost 8 bases at V and 5 bases at J; junction bases unmatched: 5. DNA for the CDR3: TGTGCCAGCTATCGAGCGGGAGGGACCGGGGAGCTGTTTTTT. It translates to CASYRAGGTGELFF.

The chain carries TRBV7-3 and TRBJ2-1; D gene unclear. The CDR3 loop spans 10 amino acids. V was pared by 9 bases and J by 14 bases, with 14 bases between. Germline assignment: CDR1 SGHTA and CDR2 FQGTGA. The CDR3 reads CASGSPMKFF. In nucleotides, the CDR3 is TGTGCCAGTGGATCGCCCATGAAGTTCTTC.

V usage is TRBV15 and J usage is TRBJ1-5; D uncertain. The length of the CDR3 is 15 residues. V was cut by 1 base and J by 2 bases, with 9 bases left in between. Per the germline V gene, CDR1 is LNHNV and CDR2 is YYDKDF (reference sequence). The CDR3 nucleotides read TGTGCCACCAGCAGAGTTTCCTTAGGCAATCAGCCCCAGCATTTT. It is translated as CATSRVSLGNQPQHF.